This entry lists 18 T cell receptor beta chains sequenced from one sample in a study of blood T cell repertoires in COVID-19. Here immunoSEQ multiplex PCR was the method, and the copy in TCRdb shows in-frame clones only, minus some. The sample shows some 38,000 clones, around 83% of them seen only once. The specimen was peripheral blood. Receptors were obtained from a man in his 60s with active or convalescent COVID-19.

This rearrangement joins TRBV20-1 to TRBJ2-1; D not resolved. CDR1 and CDR2 (germline): DFQATT, SNEGSKA (reference sequence). CDR3 length equals 13 residues. V lost 3 bases to trimming and J lost 8 bases, with 14 bases between them. CDR3 region: CSASGRPPHEQFF. Here the CDR3 DNA reads TGCAGTGCTAGTGGCAGGCCCCCTCATGAGCAGTTCTTC.

This clone was observed a handful of times. This chain connects TRBV27 to TRBJ1-2; possible D gene TRBD1, 6 bases. The CDR3 loop spans 14 amino acids. The V end lost 6 bases, the J end lost 7 bases, and 18 bases lay between the germline ends. Per the germline V gene, CDR1 is MNHEY and CDR2 is SMNVEV (reference sequence). The CDR3 here is CASSPDGGRIGYTF. The DNA of the CDR3 is TGTGCCAGCAGCCCCGACGGGGGGCGAATTGGCTACACCTTC.

The V call is TRBV5-5, the J call TRBJ2-3, with 7 bases that match TRBD1. Germline V CDR1 and CDR2: SGHKS, YYEKEE (reference sequence). Germline trimming cut 4 bases from V and 4 bases from J; bases unmatched to any gene: 6. The CDR3 extends over 14 amino acids. The CDR3 loop is CASSRGTGADTQYF. CDR3 nucleotides: TGTGCCAGCAGCAGAGGAACAGGGGCAGATACGCAGTATTTT.

The J gene is TRBJ2-5, the V gene TRBV5-1; 11 bases are shared with TRBD1. The CDR3 extends over 15 amino acids. In germline, CDR1 is SGHRS, CDR2 YFSETQ. The J segment lost 4 bases and the V segment lost 0 bases, leaving 2 bases of the junction unmatched. The CDR3 reads CASSLGTGGGETQYF. In DNA, the CDR3 is TGCGCCAGCAGCTTGGGGACAGGGGGCGGAGAGACCCAGTACTTC.

J is TRBJ1-5 and V is TRBV19, with D uncertain. Trimming pared 1 base from V and 7 bases from J, leaving 8 bases between. From germline, CDR1 is LNHDA and CDR2 SQIVND (reference sequence). There are 13 residues in the CDR3. The CDR3 DNA is TGTGCCAGTAGTATAGGCAGGAAGCAGCCCCAGCATTTT. It translates to CASSIGRKQPQHF.

In the case of this clone: This specimen includes other DNA sequences encoding the same CDR3. The chain is built from TRBV5-1 and TRBJ2-5; 10 bases map to TRBD2. The junction had 2 bases not matched to a gene; V was cut back by 4 bases and J by 2 bases. The CDR3 sequence is 14 residues long. Germline V gene sequence: CDR1 SGHRS, CDR2 YFSETQ. In DNA, the CDR3 is TGCGCCAGCAGCCCGACTAGCGGGCAAGAGACCCAGTACTTC. This gives the protein CASSPTSGQETQYF.

The V and J genes are TRBV5-6 and TRBJ1-4; TRBD1 matches 7 bases. Trimming at V came to 4 bases and at J to 7 bases, leaving 10 bases not matched to a gene. The length of the CDR3 is 15 residues. Germline V gene lookup returns CDR1 SGHDT and CDR2 YYEEEE. Written as DNA, the CDR3 is TGTGCCAGCAGCCGGCCGACAGGGACTTCTGAAAAACTGTTTTTT. Protein product: CASSRPTGTSEKLFF.

The rearrangement uses TRBV12-3 or TRBV12-4 and TRBJ1-1; D is perhaps TRBD1 (6 bases). V lost 1 base and J 12 bases, leaving 12 bases between the germline ends. The CDR3 length is 12 residues. This CDR3 is CASSLGYRVTFF. The CDR3 DNA follows: TGTGCCAGCAGTTTAGGGTACAGGGTAACTTTCTTT.

The chain has TRBV7-8 and TRBJ2-6, with a weak D call TRBD2 (7 bases). Looked up from germline, CDR1 is SGHVS and CDR2 is FQNEAQ. With 2 bases removed from V and 3 bases from J, the gap between germline ends came to 11 bases. The CDR3 loop spans 16 amino acids. The CDR3, as DNA: TGTGCCAGCAGCTTAAGGGGGGGTCTTGGGGCCAACGTCCTGACTTTC. It translates to CASSLRGGLGANVLTF.

This chain uses TRBV2 with TRBJ1-2; no clear D. Trimming took 5 bases from V and 2 from J, leaving 12 bases between them. Germline V gene data show CDR1 as SNHLY and CDR2 as FYNNEI. This CDR3 comprises 14 residues. In DNA, the CDR3 is TGTGCCAGCAGTCCGGGTCGACCCAACTATGGCTACACCTTC. Translation: CASSPGRPNYGYTF.

V gene TRBV5-1 combines with J gene TRBJ2-3; D perhaps matches TRBD2 (6 bases). This CDR3 has 14 residues. V shed 3 bases and J shed 2 bases, with 10 bases lying between them. Germline CDR1 SGHRS, CDR2 YFSETQ. The CDR3 bases are TGCGCCAGCAGCTACCGGGAGTCCACAGATACGCAGTATTTT. This codes for CASSYRESTDTQYF.

As regards this clone: The junction departs from the called germline gene at one end, perhaps through a read error. CDR3 in amino acids: CASSEGTPYTIYF. CDR3 DNA sequence: TGTGCCAGCAGCGAAGGGACACCGTACACCATATATTTT. The gene calls are TRBV6-1 and TRBJ1-3, with D possibly being TRBD1 (6 bases). CDR1 is MNHNS and CDR2 is SASEGT in the germline V gene. The CDR3 covers 13 residues.

The chain links TRBV11-2 to TRBJ2-4; D gene ambiguous. Looked up from germline, CDR1 is SGHAT and CDR2 is FQNNGV. The CDR3 has 15 amino acids. Trimming took off 3 bases at V and 0 bases at J, with 9 bases between the two ends. DNA of the CDR3: TGTGCCAGCAGCTTCGCAGGATTAGCCAAAAACATTCAGTACTTC. It yields the protein CASSFAGLAKNIQYF. Full variable domain (remainder filled in from reference TRBV11-2 and TRBJ2-4): EAGVAQSPRYKIIEKRQSVAFWCNPISGHATLYWYQQILGQGPKLLIQFQNNGVVDDSQLPKDRFSAERLKGVDSTLKIQPAKLEDSAVYLCASSFAGLAKNIQYFGAGTRLSVL.

This clone was seen a single time. V is TRBV9 and J is TRBJ1-1; D may be TRBD1 (5 bases). The germline V gene encodes CDR1 SGDLS and CDR2 YYNGEE. This CDR3 comprises 14 residues. The V gene lost 4 bases and the J gene lost 4 bases, with 14 bases spanning the gap. This CDR3 reads CASSPRGVSTEAFF. Written as DNA, the CDR3 is TGTGCCAGCAGCCCCCGGGGGGTTAGCACTGAAGCTTTCTTT.

A few counts support this clone. The chain carries TRBV7-9 and TRBJ1-2; 8 nucleotides align to TRBD1. The CDR3 sequence is 16 residues long. J gave up 4 bases and V 0 bases, and 7 bases lay outside the gene matches. Germline-derived CDR1 and CDR2 are SEHNR and FQNEAQ (reference sequence). As DNA, the CDR3 is TGTGCCAGCAGCTTAGCGAACCCCACAGGGGGCTATGGCTACACCTTC. Protein product: CASSLANPTGGYGYTF.

This chain joins TRBV19 and TRBJ1-1; 9 bases agree with TRBD1. Germline lookup yields CDR1 LNHDA and CDR2 SQIVND (reference sequence). This CDR3 region has 15 residues. The V gene end was trimmed by 6 bases and the J gene end by 4 bases; junction bases not matched to a gene: 9. CDR3 nucleotides: TGTGCCAGTAGCTCCCGGGACAGGGTCATCACTGAAGCTTTCTTT. Amino acids: CASSSRDRVITEAFF.

Here the CDR3 DNA reads TGTGCCAGCAGCCCTACCGACGGGGACTACGAGCAGTACGTC. The encoded protein is CASSPTDGDYEQYV. This chain connects TRBV7-8 to TRBJ2-7, with a tentative D call TRBD2 (5 bases). CDR3 size: 14 residues. Trimming removed 5 bases from V and 3 bases from J, with 14 bases in between. Per the germline V gene, CDR1 is SGHVS and CDR2 is FQNEAQ.

This chain joins TRBV6-2 or TRBV6-3 and TRBJ2-1, with 9 nucleotides matching TRBD2. In germline, CDR1 is MNHEY, CDR2 SVGEGT. The CDR3 runs 15 residues. V shed 4 bases and J 10 bases; nucleotides not matched to a gene: 11. The CDR3 spells CASSFGGRAAHEQFF. Written as DNA, the CDR3 is TGTGCCAGCAGTTTTGGCGGGAGGGCCGCACACGAGCAGTTCTTC.